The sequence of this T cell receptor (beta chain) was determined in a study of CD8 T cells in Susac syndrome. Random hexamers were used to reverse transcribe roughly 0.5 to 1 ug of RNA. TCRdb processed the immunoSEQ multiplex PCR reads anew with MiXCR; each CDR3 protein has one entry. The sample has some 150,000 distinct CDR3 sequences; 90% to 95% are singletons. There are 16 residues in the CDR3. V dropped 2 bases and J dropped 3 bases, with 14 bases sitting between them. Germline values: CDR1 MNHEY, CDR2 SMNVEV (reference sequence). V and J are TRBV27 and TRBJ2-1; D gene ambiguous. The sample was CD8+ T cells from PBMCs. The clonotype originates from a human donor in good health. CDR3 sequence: CASSLNPLFGYNEQFF. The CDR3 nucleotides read TGTGCCAGCAGTTTAAACCCCCTATTTGGCTACAATGAGCAGTTCTTC.